Sequencing of this T cell receptor (beta chain) was carried out in a study of blood T cell repertoires in COVID-19. At the level of the study: Spain, Italy and the United States supplied samples that represented acute and convalescent COVID-19. The cDNA or gDNA used as material had been derived from T cells, B-cell-depleted T cells, or PBMCs.

Authors' analysis steps: Amplification with reference gene primers provided the estimates of nucleated cell counts. Sequencing was performed with immunoSEQ multiplex PCR; in TCRdb, only in-frame clones are kept and a portion is missing. The V and J calls and clone size are taken from that table; D and trimming were inferred from the DNA. The data show some 160,000 clones, around 89% seen once. CDR1 and CDR2 (germline): GTSNPN, SVGIG (reference sequence). The J segment lost 5 bases and the V segment lost 3 bases, leaving 7 bases of the junction unmatched. The CDR3 covers 14 residues. Sequencing was carried out using peripheral blood. The clonotype was recovered from a man aged 55-75 years with acute or convalescent COVID-19. The chain combines TRBV30 with TRBJ1-5; 7 bases match TRBD1. The CDR3 region has the DNA TGTGCCTGGAGACCGACAGGGCCAGATCAGCCCCAGCATTTT. This codes for CAWRPTGPDQPQHF.